The 30 T cell receptor beta chains below come from one sample, sequenced in a study of cytomegalovirus exposure and HLA in healthy donors. PCR was performed using 60 Vbeta and 13 Jbeta primers. Clones were sequenced by immunoSEQ multiplex PCR, and TCRdb holds only the in-frame ones, with some missing. The table shows about 78,000 clones, with 80% occurring only once. The sequenced sample was PBMCs. The receptors derive from a man between 50 and 59 years old in good health and CMV-seropositive.

The sample holds a few counts of this clone. The J gene is TRBJ2-7, the V gene TRBV7-2, with 7 nucleotides matching TRBD2. This CDR3 has 14 residues. Unmatched junction bases numbered 3, after V lost 3 bases and J lost 1 base. The germline gives CDR1 SGHTA, CDR2 FQGNSA. The CDR3 sequence is CASSFRTSSYEQYF. In DNA, the CDR3 is TGTGCCAGCAGCTTCCGGACTAGTTCCTACGAGCAGTACTTC. Full variable domain (rest looked up from reference TRBV7-2 and TRBJ2-7): GAGVSQSPSNKVTEKGKDVELRCDPISGHTALYWYRQSLGQGLEFLIYFQGNSAPDKSGLPSDRFSAERTGGSVSTLTIQRTQQEDSAVYLCASSFRTSSYEQYFGPGTRLTVT.

This clone was recorded once. CDR3 region: CASSQGQLNNEQFF. The CDR3 coding sequence is TGCGCCAGCAGCCAAGGTCAGTTAAACAATGAGCAGTTCTTC. The chain combines TRBV4-3 with TRBJ2-1, with D unresolved. This CDR3 has 14 amino acids. CDR1 LGHNA and CDR2 YSLEER come from the germline V gene. V lost 1 base and J 5 bases, leaving 9 bases between the germline ends.

The chain couples TRBV30 to TRBJ1-1; no clear D. Germline V lookup: CDR1 GTSNPN, CDR2 SVGIG (reference sequence). Trimming took 6 bases from V and 0 from J, leaving 8 bases between them. This CDR3 comprises 12 residues. The CDR3 DNA follows: TGTGCCTGTTCAACAGTGAACACTGAAGCTTTCTTT. Translation gives CACSTVNTEAFF.

The chain couples TRBV18 to TRBJ2-1; 9 nucleotides match TRBD2. CDR3 length: 15 residues. V lost 2 bases, J lost 5 bases, and 4 bases stayed unmatched. Germline CDR1 is KGHSH and CDR2 is LQKENI. CDR3 amino acids: CASSPIAGVDNEQFF. The CDR3 coding sequence is TGTGCCAGCTCACCAATAGCGGGAGTAGACAATGAGCAGTTCTTC.

As regards this clone: A junction boundary mismatches the germline segment, possibly from a read error. This chain joins TRBV7-9 and TRBJ2-7, with D tentatively TRBD1 (6 bases). The CDR3 covers 14 residues. Germline CDR1 and CDR2: SEHNR and FQNEAQ (reference sequence). The CDR3 bases are TGTTCCAGCAGCCCCCGGGACATTTCCTACGAGCAGTACTTC. This gives the protein CSSSPRDISYEQYF.

V gene TRBV6-1 combines with J gene TRBJ1-1; 8 nucleotides line up with TRBD1. Germline V gene lookup returns CDR1 MNHNS and CDR2 SASEGT. This CDR3 is built from 14 residues. V was pared by 6 bases and J by 1 base, with 4 bases of the junction left unmatched. The CDR3 sequence is CASRVDRGNTEAFF. The CDR3 DNA reads TGTGCCAGCAGGGTCGACAGGGGGAACACTGAAGCTTTCTTT.

The CDR3 coding sequence is TGTGCCAGCAGCGCCTGGGATAGGGGGGGTTATGGCTACACCTTC. Translating it yields CASSAWDRGGYGYTF. The rearrangement uses TRBV7-9 and TRBJ1-2, with D perhaps matching TRBD1 (6 bases). Trimming shortened V by 5 bases and J by 5 bases, and 18 bases separated the two germline ends. CDR1 is SEHNR, CDR2 FQNEAQ, per germline (reference sequence). The CDR3 runs to 15 residues.

The chain is built from TRBV6-1 and TRBJ1-6; D remains ambiguous. The CDR3 runs 13 residues. Looked up from germline, CDR1 is MNHNS and CDR2 is SASEGT. Trimming pared 5 bases from V and 7 bases from J, leaving 9 bases between. The DNA for the CDR3 is TGTGCCAGCAGTCCCGGACTAAATTCACCCCTCCACTTT. Protein sequence: CASSPGLNSPLHF.

The chain joins TRBV2 to TRBJ2-6; possible D gene TRBD2, 5 bases. Germline CDR1 SNHLY, CDR2 FYNNEI. CDR3 length: 17 residues. The V gene lost 0 bases and the J gene lost 1 base, with 10 bases spanning the gap. CDR3 region: CASSEALRGSGANVLTF. CDR3 sequence (DNA): TGTGCCAGCAGTGAAGCGCTTCGAGGGTCTGGGGCCAACGTCCTGACTTTC.

This clone has just one count. The chain is built from TRBV2 and TRBJ1-6; D gene ambiguous. The CDR3 loop spans 14 amino acids. Trimming cost V 4 bases and J 7 bases, with 11 bases left between them. In germline, CDR1 is SNHLY, CDR2 FYNNEI. CDR3 nucleotide sequence: TGTGCCAGCAGTGCCAGTCATTCGAATTCACCCCTCCACTTT. Encoded protein: CASSASHSNSPLHF. The variable domain in full, completed from reference TRBV2 and TRBJ1-6, reads EPEVTQTPSHQVTQMGQEVILRCVPISNHLYFYWYRQILGQKVEFLVSFYNNEISEKSEIFDDQFSVERPDGSNFTLKIRSTKLEDSAMYFCASSASHSNSPLHFGNGTRLTVT.

This clone was observed a few times. The chain couples TRBV4-2 to TRBJ2-5; 7 bases fit TRBD2. With 1 base clipped from V and 4 bases from J, the junction kept 9 bases outside the gene matches. Looked up from germline, CDR1 is LGHNA and CDR2 is YNFKEQ. The CDR3 totals 16 residues. Written as DNA, the CDR3 is TGTGCCAGCAGCCAAGTGGGGGGAGGGGCCACAGAGACCCAGTACTTC. Residues: CASSQVGGGATETQYF.

The chain recombines TRBV5-4 with TRBJ1-2; no clear D gene. Trimming left V 5 bases short and J 4 bases short, with 12 bases between. Looked up from germline, CDR1 is SGHNT and CDR2 is YYREEE (reference sequence). The CDR3 contains 13 residues. The CDR3 DNA reads TGTGCCAGCAGGGACGGGATTCTCTATGGCTACACCTTC. Translated, it gives CASRDGILYGYTF.

The chain combines TRBV12-5 with TRBJ1-1; D remains ambiguous. Germline V gene sequence: CDR1 LGHNT, CDR2 FRNRAP. Trimming took 1 base from V and 10 from J, leaving 10 bases between them. CDR3 length: 12 amino acids. The CDR3 is CASGLGGERAFF. CDR3 in DNA: TGTGCTAGTGGTTTGGGCGGGGAGAGAGCTTTCTTT.

The V and J genes are TRBV7-9 and TRBJ1-1, with a possible D match to TRBD1 (5 bases). CDR3 length: 15 amino acids. Germline V CDR1 and CDR2: SEHNR, FQNEAQ (reference sequence). The V and J ends lost 4 bases and 5 bases respectively, with 17 bases between them. CDR3 amino acids: CASSSGGIRATEAFF. The CDR3 DNA reads as TGTGCCAGCAGCTCCGGGGGGATCCGGGCGACTGAAGCTTTCTTT.

The chain links TRBV6-1 to TRBJ1-5; no reliable D call. The CDR3 is 14 amino acids. Trimming shortened V by 3 bases and J by 0 bases, and 6 bases separated the two germline ends. CDR1 is MNHNS, CDR2 SASEGT, per germline. The CDR3 DNA reads as TGTGCCAGCAGTGACATCAATAGCAATCAGCCCCAGCATTTT. Amino acids: CASSDINSNQPQHF.

The V gene is TRBV7-6, the J gene TRBJ2-5; TRBD1 agrees at 9 bases. This CDR3 region has 15 residues. The germline V gene has CDR1 SGHVS and CDR2 FNYEAQ. V dropped 0 bases and J dropped 4; count of bases not matched to a gene: 3. CDR3 bases: TGTGCCAGCAGCTTAGCGGGACAGGGAAGAGAGACCCAGTACTTC. This codes for CASSLAGQGRETQYF.

The rearrangement uses TRBV6-5 and TRBJ2-2; D call uncertain. V was pared by 2 bases and J by 1 base, with 2 bases between. The CDR3 loop spans 13 amino acids. CDR1 MNHEY and CDR2 SVGAGI come from the germline V gene. In DNA form, the CDR3 reads TGTGCCAGCAGTTACCAGAACACCGGGGAGCTGTTTTTT. It codes for CASSYQNTGELFF.

This chain connects TRBV5-4 to TRBJ2-5, with D tentatively TRBD2 (6 bases). The V and J ends lost 4 bases and 2 bases respectively, with 15 bases between them. The CDR3 length is 15 residues. CDR1 is SGHNT and CDR2 is YYREEE in the germline V gene (reference sequence). The CDR3 reads CASSMRGAPQETQYF. DNA of the CDR3: TGTGCCAGCAGCATGCGCGGGGCCCCACAAGAGACCCAGTACTTC. Combining the CDR3 with reference TRBV5-4 and TRBJ2-5 gives the whole variable domain ETGVTQSPTHLIKTRGQQVTLRCSSQSGHNTVSWYQQALGQGPQFIFQYYREEENGRGNFPPRFSGLQFPNYSSELNVNALELDDSALYLCASSMRGAPQETQYFGPGTRLLVL.

This clone was picked up one time. V and J are TRBV6-6 and TRBJ2-1, with 10 bases identical to TRBD1. Germline V gene data show CDR1 as MNHNY and CDR2 as SVGAGI (reference sequence). Trimming removed 2 bases from V and 8 bases from J; junction bases left unmatched: 6. This CDR3 region has 15 residues. The CDR3 sequence: CASSYPGGTGDEQFF. The CDR3 DNA reads TGTGCCAGCAGTTACCCCGGGGGGACAGGGGATGAGCAGTTCTTC.

This clone was counted a single time. The chain couples TRBV6-1 to TRBJ1-1, with a tentative D call TRBD1 (5 bases). V was shortened by 4 bases and J by 0 bases, with 12 bases between the two germline ends. Germline V lookup: CDR1 MNHNS, CDR2 SASEGT. This CDR3 contains 15 residues. The CDR3 is CASSGEGALNTEAFF. DNA for the CDR3: TGTGCCAGCAGTGGGGAAGGGGCCTTGAACACTGAAGCTTTCTTT.

The chain uses TRBV5-6 and TRBJ2-1; D perhaps matches TRBD2 (5 bases). Germline-derived CDR1 and CDR2 are SGHDT and YYEEEE. Trimming cost V 4 bases and J 4 bases, with 15 bases left between them. The CDR3 extends over 15 amino acids. Here the CDR3 reads CASSRGPSSYNEQFF. The CDR3 nucleotides are TGTGCCAGCAGCCGTGGCCCTAGCTCTTACAATGAGCAGTTCTTC.

The J gene is TRBJ2-7, the V gene TRBV10-3; TRBD2 agrees at 11 bases. CDR1 is ENHRY, CDR2 SYGVKD, per germline. This CDR3 region has 15 residues. The J segment lost 4 bases and the V segment lost 0 bases, leaving 2 bases of the junction unmatched. CDR3 region: CAISESSGRAYEQYF. CDR3 DNA: TGTGCCATCAGTGAGTCTAGCGGGAGGGCGTACGAGCAGTACTTC.

This chain connects TRBV5-1 to TRBJ2-1, with 9 bases lining up with TRBD2. The trim removed 4 bases at V and 9 bases at J, leaving 14 bases unmatched. The CDR3 sequence is 16 residues long. The germline CDR1 and CDR2 sequences are SGHRS and YFSETQ. CDR3 sequence: CASSLTGGRALVEQFF. The CDR3 DNA is TGCGCCAGCAGCCTGACCGGCGGGAGGGCATTAGTTGAGCAGTTCTTC.

This clone was counted between two and nine times. The chain has TRBV6-5 and TRBJ1-4; D might be TRBD1 (5 bases). Germline V gene data show CDR1 as MNHEY and CDR2 as SVGAGI. V lost 5 bases and J 8 bases, leaving 18 bases between the germline ends. The CDR3 covers 15 residues. CDR3: CASSHWPAGEEKLFF. The CDR3 region has the DNA TGTGCCAGCAGTCACTGGCCGGCGGGGGAAGAAAAACTGTTTTTT.

This sequence joins TRBV14 and TRBJ2-7; TRBD2 matches 14 bases. This CDR3 has 16 amino acids. With 3 bases clipped from V and 5 bases from J, the junction kept 6 bases outside the gene matches. Germline loops: CDR1 SGHDN, CDR2 FVKESK. The CDR3 DNA reads as TGTGCCAGCAGCCATCCGGGACTAGCGGGAGCCCACGAGCAGTACTTC. Amino acids: CASSHPGLAGAHEQYF.

A note on this clone: A read error may account for a junction end that differs from germline. The chain recombines TRBV4-2 with TRBJ1-4; no firm D call. Germline V gene sequence: CDR1 LGHNA, CDR2 YNFKEQ. This CDR3 spans 16 amino acids. The CDR3 spells CASSQDGVWTNEKLLF. The CDR3 DNA sequence: TGTGCCAGCAGCCAAGATGGGGTTTGGACTAATGAAAAACTGCTTTTT.

The rearrangement joins TRBV10-2 to TRBJ1-2, with 8 nucleotides matching TRBD1. Trimming took 7 bases from V and 8 from J; bases not matched to a gene: 24. Germline-derived CDR1 and CDR2 are WSHSY and SAAADI. The CDR3 sequence is 18 residues long. The CDR3 reads CASTDSGDGTGKGPGYTF. CDR3 in DNA: TGCGCCAGCACTGATTCGGGGGACGGGACAGGCAAAGGTCCGGGCTACACCTTC.

V usage is TRBV18 and J usage is TRBJ1-2; D might be TRBD1 (6 bases). Trimming took 4 bases from V and 6 from J, leaving 12 bases between them. Germline V gene lookup returns CDR1 KGHSH and CDR2 LQKENI. The CDR3 runs 13 residues. For the CDR3, the DNA is TGTGCCAGCTCACGACAGGACAATGATGGCTACACCTTC. This translates into CASSRQDNDGYTF.

This clone has just one count. This chain joins TRBV5-1 and TRBJ2-5; 11 positions agree with TRBD2. The CDR3 covers 16 residues. Trimming took 4 bases from V and 2 from J; bases not matched to a gene: 7. Germline CDR1 reads SGHRS; CDR2 reads YFSETQ. The CDR3 spells CASSLTSGGFQETQYF. The CDR3 DNA is TGCGCCAGCAGCCTCACTAGCGGGGGTTTTCAAGAGACCCAGTACTTC.

This clone appeared once. A read error may produce the germline difference seen at one junction end. This chain joins TRBV7-9 and TRBJ1-2; 9 bases are a match to TRBD1. The CDR3 extends over 14 amino acids. Germline values: CDR1 SEHNR, CDR2 FQNEAQ (reference sequence). CDR3 in DNA: TGTTCCAGCAGCAAGGACAGGGGACTCTATGGCTACACCTTC. Translated, it gives CSSSKDRGLYGYTF.